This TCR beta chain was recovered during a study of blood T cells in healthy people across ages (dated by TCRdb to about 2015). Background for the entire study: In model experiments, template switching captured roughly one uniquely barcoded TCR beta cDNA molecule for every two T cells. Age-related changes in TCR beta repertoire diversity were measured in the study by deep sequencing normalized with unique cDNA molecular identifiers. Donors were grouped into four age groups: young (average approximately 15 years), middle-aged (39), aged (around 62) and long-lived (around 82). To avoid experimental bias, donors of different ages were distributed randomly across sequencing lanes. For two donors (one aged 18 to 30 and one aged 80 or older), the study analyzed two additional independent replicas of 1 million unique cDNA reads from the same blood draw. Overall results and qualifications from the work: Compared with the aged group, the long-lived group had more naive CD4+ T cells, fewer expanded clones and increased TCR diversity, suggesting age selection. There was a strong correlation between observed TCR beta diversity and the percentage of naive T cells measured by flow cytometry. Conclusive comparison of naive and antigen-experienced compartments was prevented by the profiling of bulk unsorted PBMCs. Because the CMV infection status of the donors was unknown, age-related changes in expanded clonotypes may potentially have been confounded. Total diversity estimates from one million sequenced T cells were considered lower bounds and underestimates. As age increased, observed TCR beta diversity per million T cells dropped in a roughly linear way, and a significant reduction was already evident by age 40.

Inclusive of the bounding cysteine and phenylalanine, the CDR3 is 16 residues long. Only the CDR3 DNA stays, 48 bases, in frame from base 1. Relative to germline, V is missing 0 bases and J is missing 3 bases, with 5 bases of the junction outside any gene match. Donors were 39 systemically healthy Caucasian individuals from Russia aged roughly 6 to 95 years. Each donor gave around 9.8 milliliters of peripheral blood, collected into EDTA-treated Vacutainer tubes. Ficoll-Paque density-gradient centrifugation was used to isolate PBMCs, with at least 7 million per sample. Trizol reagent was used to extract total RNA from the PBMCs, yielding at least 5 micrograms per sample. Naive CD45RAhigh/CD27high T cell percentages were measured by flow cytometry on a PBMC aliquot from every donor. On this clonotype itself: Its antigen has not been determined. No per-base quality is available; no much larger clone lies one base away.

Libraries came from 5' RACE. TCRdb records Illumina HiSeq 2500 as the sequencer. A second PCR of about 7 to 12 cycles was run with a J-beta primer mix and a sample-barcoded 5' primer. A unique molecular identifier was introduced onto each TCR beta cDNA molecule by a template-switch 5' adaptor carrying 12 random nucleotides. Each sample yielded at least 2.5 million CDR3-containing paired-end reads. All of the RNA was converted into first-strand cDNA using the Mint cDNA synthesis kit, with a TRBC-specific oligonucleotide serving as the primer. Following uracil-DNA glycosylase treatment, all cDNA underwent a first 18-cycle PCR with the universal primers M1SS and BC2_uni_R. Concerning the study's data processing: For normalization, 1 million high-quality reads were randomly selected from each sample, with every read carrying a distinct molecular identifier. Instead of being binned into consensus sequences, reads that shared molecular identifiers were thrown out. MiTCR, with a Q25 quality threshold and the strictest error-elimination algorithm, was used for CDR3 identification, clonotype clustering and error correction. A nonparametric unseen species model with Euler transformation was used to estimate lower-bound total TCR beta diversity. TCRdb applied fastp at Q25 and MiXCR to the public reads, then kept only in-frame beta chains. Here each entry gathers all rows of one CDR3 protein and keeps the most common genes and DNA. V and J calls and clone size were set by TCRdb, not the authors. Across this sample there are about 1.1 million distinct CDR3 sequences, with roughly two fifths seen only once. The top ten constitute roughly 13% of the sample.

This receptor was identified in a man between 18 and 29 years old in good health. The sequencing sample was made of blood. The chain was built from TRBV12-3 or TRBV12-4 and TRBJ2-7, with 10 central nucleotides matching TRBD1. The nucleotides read TGTGCCAGCAGTTTAGCGATCCGGGACAGGGGCTACGAGCAGTACTTC. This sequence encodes CASSLAIRDRGYEQYF.